This T cell receptor (beta chain) was sequenced during a study of T cell repertoires in aging, cancer and after chemotherapy. Study observations and caveats: In cancer patients, declining TCR diversity with age involved lost richness and lost evenness.

TRB rearrangements spanning V, D and J were amplified using mixed TRB-A/B primers. TCRdb recomputed calls from the multiplex PCR reads with MiXCR, one row per CDR3 protein. Counted here are several thousand distinct CDR3 sequences, about two fifths occurring once; the ten biggest clones make up more than 6%. This CDR3 has 12 amino acids. The germline V gene has CDR1 SQVTM and CDR2 ANQGSEA. TCR beta rearrangements were amplified from peripheral blood genomic DNA. In the case of this clonotype: What it recognizes is unknown. It may be a read error: a sequence one base away is much more abundant. The CDR3 carries no conserved terminal phenylalanine or tryptophan, so it likely arises from a read error.

This clonotype originated in a human donor with a blood cancer. Sequences were obtained from blood. The chain has TRBV29-1 and TRBJ1-1, with TRBD1 matching 9 bases. The CDR3 region is CSIRDRATEAFS. The CDR3 DNA sequence: TGCAGTATACGGGACAGGGCGACTGAAGCTTTCTCT.